This note documents a single T cell receptor beta chain sequence. V was shortened by 0 bases and J by 5 bases, with 13 bases between the two germline ends. Germline loops: CDR1 SGDLS, CDR2 YYNGEE. The length of the CDR3 is 15 residues. The data were obtained in a study of blood T cell repertoires in COVID-19. Overall study: Acute and convalescent COVID-19 samples came from the United States, Italy and Spain.

The authors' processing: Estimates of nucleated cell counts were drawn from the amplification of reference gene primers. Sequencing was performed with immunoSEQ multiplex PCR; in TCRdb, only in-frame clones are kept and a portion is missing. The D gene and trimming were derived from the DNA, and the V and J assignments and clone size from that table. The profile shows 110,000 or so clones, 80% to 90% of them singletons. The material sequenced was peripheral blood. This receptor was identified in a middle-aged man with acute or convalescent COVID-19. The rearrangement uses TRBV9 and TRBJ2-3; maybe TRBD2 (6 bases). Written as DNA, the CDR3 is TGTGCCAGCAGCGTAGCGGGAGACCAGGAAGATACGCAGTATTTT. This translates into CASSVAGDQEDTQYF.